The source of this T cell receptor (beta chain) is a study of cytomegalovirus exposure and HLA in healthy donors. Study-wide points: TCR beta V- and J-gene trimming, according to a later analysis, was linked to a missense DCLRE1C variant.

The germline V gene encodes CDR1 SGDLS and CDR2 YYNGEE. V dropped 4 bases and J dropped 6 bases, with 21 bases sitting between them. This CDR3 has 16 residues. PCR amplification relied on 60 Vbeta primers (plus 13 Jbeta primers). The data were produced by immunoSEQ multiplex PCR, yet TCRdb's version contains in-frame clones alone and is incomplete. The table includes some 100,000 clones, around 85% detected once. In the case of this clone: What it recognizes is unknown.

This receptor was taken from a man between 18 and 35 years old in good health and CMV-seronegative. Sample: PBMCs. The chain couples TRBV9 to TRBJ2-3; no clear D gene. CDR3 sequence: CASSPDPRGSWDTQYF. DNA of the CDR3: TGTGCCAGCAGCCCCGACCCTAGAGGATCTTGGGATACGCAGTATTTT. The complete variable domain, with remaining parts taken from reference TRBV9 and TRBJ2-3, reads DSGVTQTPKHLITATGQRVTLRCSPRSGDLSVYWYQQSLDQGLQFLIQYYNGEERAKGNILERFSAQQFPDLHSELNLSSLELGDSALYFCASSPDPRGSWDTQYFGPGTRLTVL.